Listed here is a single T cell receptor (beta chain). Trimming left V 4 bases short and J 0 bases short, with 8 bases between. Germline CDR1 and CDR2: MGHRA and YSYEKL. This CDR3 region has 14 residues. This entry is derived from a study of blood T cell repertoires in COVID-19. Per the original data handling: Counts of nucleated cells, estimated from reference gene primer amplification, were obtained. TCRdb's copy holds only in-frame clones and misses some; the assay was immunoSEQ multiplex PCR. V and J calls and clone size are given by that table; D and trimming were obtained from the DNA. Of about 200,000 clones in the sample, approximately 83% are singletons; the top ten hold 2% to 3%.

The TCR originated in a woman in her thirties or forties with active or convalescent COVID-19. V is TRBV4-1 and J is TRBJ2-3; D uncertain. The material sequenced was peripheral blood. Here the CDR3 reads CASSRRTSTDTQYF. CDR3 nucleotide sequence: TGCGCCAGCAGCCGCCGAACTAGCACAGATACGCAGTATTTT.